These 25 T cell receptor beta chains were sequenced from one sample in a study of radiation and T cells in renal cell carcinoma. Stated treatment: 15 Gy SBRT to primary tumor, nephrectomy 4 weeks later. Assay: immunoSEQ multiplex PCR; the TCRdb copy retains only in-frame clones and omits some. The top ten hold around 40% of the sample, which has some 15,000 clones, roughly 50% seen once. The sample in question was tumor tissue, obtained from a patient whose treatment included radiotherapy and nephrectomy. Every receptor here comes from an older woman with renal cell carcinoma.

This rearrangement joins TRBV6-5 to TRBJ2-4; no reliable D call. Germline CDR1 and CDR2: MNHEY and SVGAGI. This CDR3 region has 15 residues. V lost 6 bases, J lost 0 bases, and 12 bases lay in between. CDR3 bases: TGTGCCAGCAGCCCCGGAGCTCTAGCCAAAAACATTCAGTACTTC. It is translated as CASSPGALAKNIQYF.

This chain uses TRBV2 with TRBJ1-5; no clear D. CDR3 size: 13 residues. V lost 7 bases to trimming and J lost 0 bases, with 7 bases between them. Germline CDR1 reads SNHLY; CDR2 reads FYNNEI. CDR3 residues: CASNQDSNQPQHF. In nucleotides, the CDR3 is TGTGCCAGCAACCAAGATAGCAATCAGCCCCAGCATTTT.

The chain links TRBV7-2 to TRBJ2-7, with 9 bases matching TRBD2. Germline lookup yields CDR1 SGHTA and CDR2 FQGNSA. V trimming: 3 bases; J trimming: 3 bases; junction bases outside the gene matches: 3. The CDR3 is made up of 14 amino acids. The DNA of the CDR3 is TGTGCCAGCAGCTTCGGGACTAGCAGCTACGAGCAGTACTTC. As protein: CASSFGTSSYEQYF.

The rearrangement joins TRBV5-6 to TRBJ2-1; D is possibly TRBD2 (5 bases). The CDR3 consists of 14 residues. Trimming pared 2 bases from V and 5 bases from J, leaving 11 bases between. Germline CDR1 SGHDT, CDR2 YYEEEE. DNA of the CDR3: TGTGCCAGCAGCTTCCGAGGGCTGAACAATGAGCAGTTCTTC. Protein: CASSFRGLNNEQFF. The full variable domain, completed using reference TRBV5-6 and TRBJ2-1, is DAGVTQSPTHLIKTRGQQVTLRCSPKSGHDTVSWYQQALGQGPQFIFQYYEEEERQRGNFPDRFSGHQFPNYSSELNVNALLLGDSALYLCASSFRGLNNEQFFGPGTRLTVL.

This clone turned up a few times. The chain combines TRBV20-1 with TRBJ2-3; D uncertain. CDR3 length: 11 residues. Between the trimmed V and J ends, which lost 0 bases and 7 bases, there was a span of 5 bases. Germline CDR1 is DFQATT and CDR2 is SNEGSKA (reference sequence). CDR3 amino acids: CSAREGYTQYF. CDR3 in DNA: TGCAGTGCTAGAGAAGGATATACGCAGTATTTT.

Note on this clone: The likely explanation is a read error, given a far larger clone one base away. The chain has TRBV4-2 and TRBJ1-2; perhaps TRBD1 as D (6 bases). Per germline, CDR1 LGHNA and CDR2 YNFKEQ. Trimming removed 1 base at V and 4 bases at J, with 16 bases between. The CDR3 extends over 16 amino acids. The CDR3: CASSQGRQGGGYGYTF. DNA for the CDR3: TGTGCCAGCAGCCAAGGTCGGCAGGGAGGGGGCTATGGCTACACCTTC.

V is TRBV4-2 and J is TRBJ2-7; possible D gene TRBD1, 7 bases. The germline V and J ends were trimmed by 5 bases and 7 bases, with 27 bases remaining between them. The germline CDR1 and CDR2 sequences are LGHNA and YNFKEQ. The CDR3 contains 17 residues. CDR3 region: CASSSRTGWGVGGEQYF. CDR3 nucleotides: TGTGCCAGCAGCTCGAGGACAGGTTGGGGCGTTGGGGGGGAGCAGTACTTC.

This clone was recorded at least ten times. This chain links TRBV18 with TRBJ2-7; D uncertain. Trimming stripped 1 base from V and 0 bases from J, with 4 bases between. CDR3 length: 13 residues. Looked up from germline, CDR1 is KGHSH and CDR2 is LQKENI. The CDR3 is CASSPLFSYEQYF. The CDR3 nucleotides are TGTGCCAGCTCACCACTATTCTCCTACGAGCAGTACTTC. The complete variable domain, with remaining parts taken from reference TRBV18 and TRBJ2-7, reads NAGVMQNPRHLVRRRGQEARLRCSPMKGHSHVYWYRQLPEEGLKFMVYLQKENIIDESGMPKERFSAEFPKEGPSILRIQQVVRGDSAAYFCASSPLFSYEQYFGPGTRLTVT.

The chain has TRBV9 and TRBJ1-1, with D maybe TRBD1 (5 bases). Germline-derived CDR1 and CDR2 are SGDLS and YYNGEE. The CDR3 runs to 15 residues. V lost 2 bases to trimming and J lost 4 bases, with 15 bases between them. The CDR3 DNA is TGTGCCAGCAGCGTTGGAGCCGGGAGGGGCACTGAAGCTTTCTTT. It translates to CASSVGAGRGTEAFF. The full variable domain, with the rest looked up from reference TRBV9 and TRBJ1-1, is DSGVTQTPKHLITATGQRVTLRCSPRSGDLSVYWYQQSLDQGLQFLIQYYNGEERAKGNILERFSAQQFPDLHSELNLSSLELGDSALYFCASSVGAGRGTEAFFGQGTRLTVV.

This chain uses TRBV19 with TRBJ1-5; D is perhaps TRBD1 (6 bases). The CDR3 covers 16 residues. CDR1 is LNHDA and CDR2 is SQIVND in the germline V gene (reference sequence). Trimming took off 5 bases at V and 8 bases at J, with 22 bases between the two ends. CDR3 protein: CASSPRLGASGEPQHF. In DNA form, the CDR3 reads TGTGCCAGTAGTCCCAGATTGGGGGCCTCCGGAGAGCCCCAGCATTTT.

Many counts were recorded for this clone. Different DNA sequences within this sample yield the same CDR3. In nucleotides, the CDR3 is TGCGCCAGCAGCTTGGGTGACACCGGGGAGCTGTTTTTT. Translated: CASSLGDTGELFF. The J gene is TRBJ2-2, the V gene TRBV5-1; D not resolved. The V gene's germline CDR1 is SGHRS and CDR2 YFSETQ. V dropped 0 bases and J dropped 3 bases, with 3 bases sitting between them. The CDR3 contains 13 residues.

V and J are TRBV7-8 and TRBJ1-1; no firm D call. Per germline, CDR1 SGHVS and CDR2 FQNEAQ. V was pared by 5 bases and J by 1 base, with 14 bases between. The CDR3 contains 15 residues. CDR3 coding DNA: TGTGCCAGCAGCGCCCGGCCTGGGGAGAACACTGAAGCTTTCTTT. Its protein is CASSARPGENTEAFF.

The chain combines TRBV6-6 with TRBJ2-7; 8 positions agree with TRBD1. The CDR3 has 14 amino acids. Trimming cost V 6 bases and J 1 base; bases outside gene matches: 5. The V gene's germline CDR1 is MNHNY and CDR2 SVGAGI (reference sequence). The CDR3 reads CASSRDRKSYEQYF. CDR3 DNA sequence: TGTGCCAGCAGCCGGGACAGGAAATCCTACGAGCAGTACTTC.

This sequence joins TRBV6-5 and TRBJ1-4; TRBD1 aligns across 9 bases. There are 16 residues in the CDR3. V dropped 4 bases and J dropped 5; count of bases not matched to a gene: 8. Per germline, CDR1 MNHEY and CDR2 SVGAGI. This chain's CDR3 is CASSSLGQGINEKLFF. The CDR3, as DNA: TGTGCCAGCAGTTCCCTAGGACAGGGGATAAATGAAAAACTGTTTTTT.

Written as DNA, the CDR3 is TGCAGCGTTGATGAGGGGAGAATTTCAGATACGCAGTATTTT. Residues: CSVDEGRISDTQYF. This chain joins TRBV29-1 and TRBJ2-3, with D perhaps being TRBD1 or TRBD2 (5 bases each). There are 14 residues in the CDR3. Germline V gene data show CDR1 as SQVTM and CDR2 as ANQGSEA. V was clipped by 3 bases and J by 4 bases, with 14 bases between them.

The chain joins TRBV7-2 to TRBJ2-2, with D hard to call. The V and J ends lost 5 bases and 4 bases respectively, with 5 bases between them. Germline lookup yields CDR1 SGHTA and CDR2 FQGNSA. This CDR3 has 12 residues. This CDR3 is CASSGLTGELFF. Here the CDR3 DNA reads TGTGCCAGCAGCGGGCTCACCGGGGAGCTGTTTTTT.

This clone was seen more than once but under ten times. This chain joins TRBV28 and TRBJ2-7; D remains unclear. The CDR3 has 14 residues. Germline V lookup: CDR1 MDHEN, CDR2 SYDVKM. Trimming shortened V by 8 bases and J by 7 bases, and 21 bases separated the two germline ends. Written as DNA, the CDR3 is TGTGCCAGCTCCTCAAGCACCGGTTTACGAGAGCAGTACTTC. It codes for CASSSSTGLREQYF.

The table lists this clone with a few counts. The chain carries TRBV7-9 and TRBJ1-2; D gene uncertain. The CDR3 runs to 12 residues. Germline CDR1 SEHNR, CDR2 FQNEAQ (reference sequence). The germline V and J ends were trimmed by 2 bases and 8 bases, with 9 bases remaining between them. The CDR3 coding sequence is TGTGCCAGCAGCTTAAGACGGGAGGGCTACACCTTC. Residues: CASSLRREGYTF.

Details on this clone: This likely stems from a read error, as it lies one base from a far larger clone. This sample includes further DNA sequences coding for the same CDR3. This sequence joins TRBV7-3 and TRBJ2-3; D not resolved. Trimming stripped 2 bases from V and 2 bases from J, with 11 bases between. This CDR3 spans 15 amino acids. CDR1 SGHTA and CDR2 FQGTGA come from the germline V gene. CDR3 nucleotide sequence: TGTGCCAGCAGCTTAGTCGCCGGATACACAGATACGCAGTATTTT. Translated, it gives CASSLVAGYTDTQYF.

The rearrangement uses TRBV4-3 and TRBJ2-6, with D hard to call. The CDR3 has 16 amino acids. With 0 bases removed from V and 2 bases from J, the gap between germline ends came to 8 bases. Germline V gives CDR1 LGHNA, CDR2 YSLEER. The CDR3 DNA follows: TGCGCCAGCAGCCAAGATTGGGGTGCTGGGGCCAACGTCCTGACTTTC. This encodes CASSQDWGAGANVLTF.

This sequence joins TRBV6-4 and TRBJ1-2, with 7 bases aligning to TRBD1. The V gene's germline CDR1 is MRHNA and CDR2 SNTAGT. Trimming at V came to 4 bases and at J to 4 bases, leaving 6 bases not matched to a gene. This CDR3 comprises 14 residues. CDR3 nucleotides: TGTGCCAGCAGTGCCTCACAGGGGCCCTATGGCTACACCTTC. Its protein product is CASSASQGPYGYTF.

The V call is TRBV15, the J call TRBJ2-5; 8 positions agree with TRBD2. The length of the CDR3 is 15 residues. Germline CDR1 reads LNHNV; CDR2 reads YYDKDF (reference sequence). V dropped 1 base and J dropped 5; count of bases not matched to a gene: 6. CDR3 DNA sequence: TGTGCCACCAGCAGAGCGCCCTCGGGGGGGGAGACCCAGTACTTC. It yields the protein CATSRAPSGGETQYF.

The CDR3 DNA reads TGTGCCAGCAGCGAGGGGGCGATCTATGGCTACACCTTC. This gives the protein CASSEGAIYGYTF. The genes are TRBV9 and TRBJ1-2; TRBD1 aligns across 7 bases. CDR1 and CDR2 (germline): SGDLS, YYNGEE. Germline trimming cut 3 bases from V and 4 bases from J; bases unmatched to any gene: 3. This CDR3 is built from 13 residues.

The gene calls are TRBV19 and TRBJ1-5; D is perhaps TRBD1 (6 bases). This CDR3 region has 13 residues. The V and J ends lost 4 bases and 5 bases respectively, with 9 bases between them. The germline gives CDR1 LNHDA, CDR2 SQIVND (reference sequence). CDR3 in DNA: TGTGCCAGTAGTAAGGGGGAACATCAGCCCCAGCATTTT. Its translation: CASSKGEHQPQHF.

The rearrangement joins TRBV7-2 to TRBJ2-5; the D is unclear. This CDR3 is built from 12 residues. Deletions cut 5 bases from V and 4 bases from J, with 8 bases between. CDR1 and CDR2 (germline): SGHTA, FQGNSA. CDR3 amino acids: CASSPSGETQYF. In nucleotides, the CDR3 is TGTGCCAGCAGCCCGTCGGGAGAGACCCAGTACTTC.